The 20 T cell receptor beta chains in this list originate from one sample, sequenced in a study of CD8 T cells in ankylosing spondylitis (dated 2017 in TCRdb). Overall results and qualifications from the work: Blood from ankylosing spondylitis patients appeared to be characterized by a TCR beta motif composed of under 10 highly homologous amino acid variants.

The receptor library was made with 5' RACE. TCRdb lists the instrument as Illumina HiSeq 2500. The public sequencing data were trimmed at Q25 with fastp and processed into clonotypes with MiXCR by TCRdb, which kept only in-frame beta chains. Every CDR3 protein is listed once, alongside the most common genes and DNA of its rows. The sample table shows roughly 670,000 distinct CDR3 sequences, and roughly 19% are seen once. The leading ten clones occupy around 19% of the sample. For these receptors, no antigen is known. Sequencing input: blood, either unsorted or a sorted T cell fraction (not recorded which). These receptors came from a male donor with ankylosing spondylitis.

The sample holds a few counts of this clonotype. V and J are TRBV6-5 and TRBJ2-1; TRBD2 aligns across 7 bases. Germline CDR1 is MNHEY and CDR2 is SVGAGI. The J segment lost 4 bases and the V segment lost 0 bases, leaving 12 bases of the junction unmatched. The CDR3 contains 18 residues. The CDR3 sequence is CASSYSRLGGRDYNEQFF. CDR3 sequence (DNA): TGTGCCAGCAGTTACTCCCGGCTTGGCGGGAGAGATTACAATGAGCAGTTCTTC.

This clonotype has more than one count but fewer than ten. The chain employs TRBV11-2 and TRBJ2-5, with D perhaps assigned TRBD1 or TRBD2 (6 bases each). With 4 bases removed from V and 4 bases from J, the gap between germline ends came to 16 bases. CDR1 and CDR2 (germline): SGHAT, FQNNGV. The length of the CDR3 is 15 residues. The CDR3 sequence is CASSSKTGAGETQYF. The CDR3 DNA follows: TGTGCCAGCAGCTCCAAGACGGGGGCGGGAGAGACCCAGTACTTC.

This clonotype was counted between two and nine times. The chain is built from TRBV10-3 and TRBJ2-5, with D possibly being TRBD2 (6 bases). Trimming stripped 5 bases from V and 3 bases from J, with 10 bases between. The germline gives CDR1 ENHRY, CDR2 SYGVKD. The CDR3 sequence is 13 residues long. CDR3 residues: CAISSRLEETQYF. DNA for the CDR3: TGTGCCATCAGTTCCCGACTAGAAGAGACCCAGTACTTC.

The chain employs TRBV18 and TRBJ1-5; D not resolved. The CDR3 consists of 13 residues. Trimming cost V 3 bases and J 7 bases, with 10 bases left between them. Germline CDR1 and CDR2: KGHSH and LQKENI. The chain's CDR3 is CASSPSVGQPQHF. The CDR3 region has the DNA TGTGCCAGCTCACCGTCGGTGGGCCAGCCCCAGCATTTT.

This clonotype was picked up many times. The chain has TRBV20-1 and TRBJ1-5, with 7 bases aligning to TRBD1. The CDR3 extends over 19 amino acids. Germline CDR1 DFQATT, CDR2 SNEGSKA (reference sequence). V trimming: 0 bases; J trimming: 0 bases; junction bases outside the gene matches: 14. CDR3 sequence (DNA): TGCAGTGCTAGAGATAACCGACAGGGAGGAGGGTATAGCAATCAGCCCCAGCATTTT. This encodes CSARDNRQGGGYSNQPQHF.

This clonotype was observed a handful of times. The V and J genes are TRBV12-3 or TRBV12-4 and TRBJ1-2, with D possibly TRBD1 on 5 matching bases. The V gene lost 0 bases and the J gene lost 1 base, with 9 bases spanning the gap. This CDR3 is built from 15 residues. The DNA of the CDR3 is TGTGCCAGCAGTTTAGCGCGCAGGGATAACTATGGCTACACCTTC. This codes for CASSLARRDNYGYTF.

The chain links TRBV5-1 to TRBJ2-1; D not resolved. Trimming left V 0 bases short and J 0 bases short, with 7 bases between. The length of the CDR3 is 15 residues. CDR1 and CDR2 (germline): SGHRS, YFSETQ. This CDR3 is CASSLAHNSYNEQFF. The CDR3 coding sequence is TGCGCCAGCAGCTTGGCTCACAACTCCTACAATGAGCAGTTCTTC.

J is TRBJ1-3 and V is TRBV12-3 or TRBV12-4; 8 positions match TRBD1. The ends lost 3 bases at V and 4 bases at J; junction bases unmatched: 8. This CDR3 spans 16 amino acids. The CDR3: CASSLGSWDRGNTIYF. The CDR3 bases are TGTGCCAGCAGTTTGGGGTCCTGGGACAGGGGAAACACCATATATTTT.

This clonotype came up a few times. This chain joins TRBV7-6 and TRBJ2-1; TRBD2 matches 9 bases. The V and J ends lost 5 bases and 0 bases, in that order; junction bases with no gene match: 8. There are 17 residues in the CDR3. The germline gives CDR1 SGHVS, CDR2 FNYEAQ. DNA for the CDR3: TGTGCCAGCAGCCCCAGGACTAGCGCGAGCTCCTACAATGAGCAGTTCTTC. This gives the protein CASSPRTSASSYNEQFF.

The CDR3 region is CASSQEPGGQALGTSGEDEQFF. The CDR3 bases are TGTGCCAGCAGCCAAGAACCAGGGGGGCAGGCACTCGGGACTAGCGGGGAGGATGAGCAGTTCTTC. The chain employs TRBV3-1 and TRBJ2-1, with 13 positions matching TRBD2. The V gene's germline CDR1 is LGHDT and CDR2 YNNKEL (reference sequence). Trimming at V came to 0 bases and at J to 8 bases, leaving 22 bases not matched to a gene. CDR3 size: 22 residues.

The chain uses TRBV6-5 and TRBJ2-7, with 14 bases that match TRBD2. Per germline, CDR1 MNHEY and CDR2 SVGAGI. Losses at the gene ends were 4 bases for V and 4 bases for J; bases not matched to a gene: 9. The CDR3 runs 17 residues. CDR3 sequence (DNA): TGTGCCAGCAGTTTTGGGACTAGCGGGAGCAGGGTTTACGAGCAGTACTTC. Its protein is CASSFGTSGSRVYEQYF.

This CDR3 reads CASSLPLGGEGTDTQYF. As DNA, the CDR3 is TGTGCCAGCAGCTTACCCTTGGGGGGAGAAGGCACAGATACGCAGTATTTT. V and J are TRBV7-6 and TRBJ2-3; D may be TRBD2 (6 bases). In germline, CDR1 is SGHVS, CDR2 FNYEAQ. V was cut by 2 bases and J by 1 base, with 16 bases left in between. The CDR3 sequence is 17 residues long.

As for this clonotype: At one of its ends the junction is not consistent with the germline gene, which may arise from a read error. The chain joins TRBV29-1 to TRBJ2-7, with TRBD1 identical over 7 bases. From germline, CDR1 is SQVTM and CDR2 ANQGSEA. The CDR3 loop spans 13 amino acids. CDR3 sequence reads: CSVEGQDRYEQYF. The CDR3 DNA reads as TGCAGCGTAGAAGGACAGGACCGCTACGAGCAGTACTTC.

The chain has TRBV12-3 or TRBV12-4 and TRBJ2-1; a weak D match, TRBD2 (5 bases). This CDR3 spans 15 amino acids. V shed 3 bases and J shed 8 bases, with 17 bases lying between them. CDR3 nucleotides: TGTGCCAGCAGTTTGAGGGCTGTAGTACGGGATGAGCAGTTCTTC. Translating gives CASSLRAVVRDEQFF.

The CDR3 coding sequence is TGTGCCAGCAGCAGAGGCTACTACTACGAGCAGTACTTC. Its protein is CASSRGYYYEQYF. The rearrangement links TRBV3-1 to TRBJ2-7; D unclear. V was pared by 5 bases and J by 3 bases, with 11 bases between. The germline V gene has CDR1 LGHDT and CDR2 YNNKEL (reference sequence). The CDR3 length is 13 residues.

This clonotype was detected ten times or more. This chain connects TRBV12-3 or TRBV12-4 to TRBJ1-1; D ambiguous. CDR3 length: 13 residues. V gave up 6 bases and J gave up 6 bases, with 14 bases separating them. CDR3 sequence reads: CASRPGAIPEAFF. The DNA for the CDR3 is TGTGCCAGCAGACCTGGCGCTATACCTGAAGCTTTCTTT.

In this sample, this clonotype turned up a few times. The chain combines TRBV20-1 with TRBJ2-5, with a tentative D call TRBD1 (6 bases). With 4 bases removed from V and 2 bases from J, the gap between germline ends came to 11 bases. The CDR3 covers 13 residues. Germline V gene data show CDR1 as DFQATT and CDR2 as SNEGSKA (reference sequence). The CDR3 spells CSATRTAQETQYF. The CDR3 DNA sequence: TGCAGTGCTACCCGGACAGCTCAAGAGACCCAGTACTTC.

This chain links TRBV2 with TRBJ1-1, with D tentatively TRBD1 (5 bases). This CDR3 is 13 amino acids long. V lost 4 bases to trimming and J lost 4 bases, with 10 bases between them. Germline values: CDR1 SNHLY, CDR2 FYNNEI. The CDR3 DNA follows: TGTGCCAGCAGTGTCGAGGGGATCACTGAAGCTTTCTTT. Amino acid sequence: CASSVEGITEAFF.

V is TRBV10-2 and J is TRBJ1-2, with D perhaps matching TRBD1 (5 bases). Germline assignment: CDR1 WSHSY and CDR2 SAAADI. This CDR3 spans 11 amino acids. Trimming shortened V by 10 bases and J by 3 bases, and 9 bases separated the two germline ends. In DNA, the CDR3 is TGCGCCACCGAAGGGGACTATGGCTACACCTTC. It yields the protein CATEGDYGYTF.

The sample holds a few counts of this clonotype. The rearrangement uses TRBV7-6 and TRBJ2-3; TRBD2 aligns across 13 bases. This CDR3 region has 17 residues. The germline gives CDR1 SGHVS, CDR2 FNYEAQ. Losses at the gene ends were 3 bases for V and 3 bases for J; bases not matched to a gene: 6. The CDR3 DNA reads as TGTGCCAGCAGCTTCGGACTAGCGGGAGTTATTACAGATACGCAGTATTTT. It translates to CASSFGLAGVITDTQYF.